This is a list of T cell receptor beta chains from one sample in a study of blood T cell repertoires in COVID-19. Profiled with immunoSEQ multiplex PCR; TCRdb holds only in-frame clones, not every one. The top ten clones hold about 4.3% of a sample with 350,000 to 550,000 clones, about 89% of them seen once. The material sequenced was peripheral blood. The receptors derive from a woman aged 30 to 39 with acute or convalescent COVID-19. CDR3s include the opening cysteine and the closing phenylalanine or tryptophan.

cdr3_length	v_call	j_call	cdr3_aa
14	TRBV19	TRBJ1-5	CASSILSGSQPQHF
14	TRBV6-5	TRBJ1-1	CASSYSLGGTEAFF
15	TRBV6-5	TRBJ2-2	CASSIKRPNTGELFF
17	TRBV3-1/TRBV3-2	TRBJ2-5	CASSQDPRVLRKETQYF
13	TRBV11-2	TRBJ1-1	CASSQDWQPEAFF
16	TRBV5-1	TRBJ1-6	CASSQRTGKDNSPLHF
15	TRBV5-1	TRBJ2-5	CASSLVRTGQETQYF
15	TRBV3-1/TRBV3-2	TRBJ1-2	CASSQQMTPNYGYTF
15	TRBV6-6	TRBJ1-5	CASSYSGGGNQPQHF
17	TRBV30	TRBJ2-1	CAWTTDRTPRSYNEQFF
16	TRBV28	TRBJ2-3	CASRPGGRQGADTQYF
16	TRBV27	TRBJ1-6	CASSLRGGSYNSPLHF
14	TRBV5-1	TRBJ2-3	CASSPGLSTDTQYF
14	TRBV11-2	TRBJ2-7	CASSSGQPSYEQYF
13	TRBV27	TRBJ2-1	CASSFDTGNEQFF
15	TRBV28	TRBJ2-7	CATSEEDRGRYEQYF
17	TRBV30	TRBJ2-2	CAWSPLLSGGVTGELFF
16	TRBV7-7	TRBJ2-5	CASSLRGASRGETQYF
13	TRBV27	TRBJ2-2	CASSKRGTGELFF
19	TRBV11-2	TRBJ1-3	CASSLSSSQGRSSGNTIYF
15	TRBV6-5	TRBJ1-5	CASSYAQGTGQPQHF
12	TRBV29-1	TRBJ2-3	CSAREGVDTQYF
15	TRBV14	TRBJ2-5	CASSRWASEGETQYF
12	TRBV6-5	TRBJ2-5	CASRTNRETQYF
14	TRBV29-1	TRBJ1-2	CSVPGGGFNYGYTF
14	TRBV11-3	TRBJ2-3	CASSLGKLTDTQYF
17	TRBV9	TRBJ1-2	CASSGESRTAIFYGYTF
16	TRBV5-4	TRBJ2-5	CASSRTGGAYLETQYF
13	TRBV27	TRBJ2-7	CASSLAGSYEQYF
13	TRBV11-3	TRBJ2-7	CASSLGRSYEQYF
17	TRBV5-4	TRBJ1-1	CASSLKGLWTWNTEAFF
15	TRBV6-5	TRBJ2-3	CASSNDRGRTDTQYF
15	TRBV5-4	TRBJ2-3	CASSSPDRGKDTQYF
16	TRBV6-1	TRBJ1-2	CASSEVVWTGSYGYTF
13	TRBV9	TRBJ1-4	CASSDDFGEKLFF
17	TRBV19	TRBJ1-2	CASTLDSSSFANYGYTF
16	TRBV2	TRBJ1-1	CASSEALGSMNTEAFF
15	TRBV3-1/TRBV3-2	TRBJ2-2	CASSPGTTNTGELFF
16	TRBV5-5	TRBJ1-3	CASSGRTGGGGNTIYF
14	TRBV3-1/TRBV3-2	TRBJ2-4	CASSPQGTKNIQYF
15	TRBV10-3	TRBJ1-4	CAISAARASNEKLFF
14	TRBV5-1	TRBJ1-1	CASSLGTGFSGAFF
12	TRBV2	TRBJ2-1	CASRDTYNEQFF
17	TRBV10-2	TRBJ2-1	CASSPSGRRYGSNEQFF
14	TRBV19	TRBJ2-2	CATSRDTTTGELFF
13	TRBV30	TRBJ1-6	CAWTNREDSPLHF
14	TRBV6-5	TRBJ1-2	CASNRQGKVDGYTF
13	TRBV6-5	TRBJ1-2	CASSPDKFYGYTF
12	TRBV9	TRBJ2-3	CASSGGIDTQYF
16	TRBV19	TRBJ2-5	CASSMPRRTGKETQYF
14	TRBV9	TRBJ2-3	CASSGAGLTDTQYF